This TCR beta chain was obtained from a study of blood T cell repertoires in COVID-19. Produced via immunoSEQ multiplex PCR; TCRdb's table is partial and in-frame only. The profile shows hundreds of thousands of clones, about nine tenths of them singletons. The germline CDR1 and CDR2 sequences are LGHDT and YNNKEL (reference sequence). V shed 6 bases and J shed 0 bases, with 12 bases lying between them. The CDR3 has 14 residues. This chain joins TRBV3-1 (or the pseudogene TRBV3-2) and TRBJ2-7; the D gene is possibly TRBD1 (6 bases). Specimen: peripheral blood. The receptor's source is a woman aged 25-40 years with active or convalescent COVID-19. The CDR3, as DNA: TGTGCCAGCAGAAACAGGGAAAGCTCCTACGAGCAGTACTTC. Translation gives CASRNRESSYEQYF.